The text below deals with one T cell receptor (beta chain). The target antigen is unknown. This entry comes from a study of cytomegalovirus exposure and HLA in healthy donors. Primers: 60 Vbeta forward and 13 Jbeta reverse. Generated by immunoSEQ multiplex PCR, the TCRdb table keeps only in-frame clones and is missing some. In the table there are 130,000 or so clones, about 81% of which are singletons. Whole-study findings and limits: For most TCR beta V segments, an earlier analysis put the productive rate at about 87% or about 30% of the time. There were some 150 TCR beta chains listed as cytomegalovirus-associated. Among TCR beta chains of equal frequency, HLA-associated ones were more clonally expanded in a later analysis. Accurate HLA-A and HLA-B prediction from TCR beta sequences was reported for most subjects.

With 2 bases clipped from V and 4 bases from J, the junction kept 7 bases outside the gene matches. There are 15 residues in the CDR3. The germline CDR1 and CDR2 sequences are LNHDA and SQIVND (reference sequence). The source of this sequence is a middle-aged man in good health and CMV-seronegative. The rearrangement uses TRBV19 and TRBJ2-7, with TRBD1 matching 8 bases. Input material: PBMCs. CDR3 in amino acids: CASSIIQGATYEQYF. The CDR3 DNA reads as TGTGCCAGTAGTATAATCCAGGGGGCTACTTACGAGCAGTACTTC.